These 26 T cell receptor beta chains share one sample of origin, sequenced in a study of type 1 regulatory T cells. TCRdb re-called the reads through MiXCR, storing one row per CDR3 protein. Here the sample spans 80,000 to 100,000 distinct CDR3 sequences, roughly 31% being singletons. Sequences were obtained from CD4+ T cells, either the whole sample or a sorted fraction (not recorded which). The receptors shown here come from a human donor in good health.

The V call is TRBV2, the J call TRBJ1-1; no firm D call. In germline, CDR1 is SNHLY, CDR2 FYNNEI. Trimming removed 6 bases from V and 0 bases from J, with 17 bases in between. The CDR3 has 16 amino acids. The DNA for the CDR3 is TGTGCCAGCAGGGAATTGGGTGATCAGCTGAACACTGAAGCTTTCTTT. Protein product: CASRELGDQLNTEAFF.

This sequence joins TRBV5-1 and TRBJ1-2; unclear D gene. Germline V gene data show CDR1 as SGHRS and CDR2 as YFSETQ. Deletions cut 0 bases from V and 0 bases from J, with 6 bases between. This CDR3 is built from 14 residues. The CDR3 bases are TGCGCCAGCAGCTTGGACAGTTCTAACTATGGCTACACCTTC. Its protein product is CASSLDSSNYGYTF.

In its sample, this clonotype was seen a few times. The rearrangement joins TRBV20-1 to TRBJ1-1; D unclear. Germline V gives CDR1 DFQATT, CDR2 SNEGSKA (reference sequence). Trimming took off 5 bases at V and 4 bases at J, with 11 bases between the two ends. The CDR3 is 12 amino acids. This CDR3 is CSAWSAGTEAFF. CDR3 in DNA: TGCAGTGCTTGGTCGGCTGGCACTGAAGCTTTCTTT.

The V and J genes are TRBV6-2 or TRBV6-3 and TRBJ1-5; a weak D match, TRBD1 (5 bases). Germline values: CDR1 MNHEY, CDR2 SVGEGT. The CDR3 has 14 residues. V was clipped by 5 bases and J by 6 bases, with 14 bases between them. The CDR3 sequence: CASSDLGTAQPQHF. The CDR3 DNA sequence: TGTGCCAGCAGTGACCTAGGGACCGCTCAGCCCCAGCATTTT.

V usage is TRBV5-1 and J usage is TRBJ2-1, with 8 nucleotides matching TRBD1. Germline V gene data show CDR1 as SGHRS and CDR2 as YFSETQ. The CDR3 has 19 amino acids. V was pared by 4 bases and J by 12 bases, with 27 bases of the junction left unmatched. The CDR3 region is CASSHDGQGRDSIFFGQFF. The CDR3 DNA reads as TGCGCCAGCAGCCACGACGGACAGGGACGGGACTCCATTTTTTTCGGGCAGTTCTTC.

This clonotype has a handful of counts. V usage is TRBV7-9 and J usage is TRBJ2-1, with D possibly matching TRBD1 (5 bases). The length of the CDR3 is 14 residues. Germline V gene data show CDR1 as SEHNR and CDR2 as FQNEAQ (reference sequence). The ends were cut back, 6 bases at V and 2 bases at J, with 11 bases in the middle. The CDR3 spells CASRSRVAYNEQFF. CDR3 bases: TGTGCCAGCAGATCCAGGGTTGCCTACAATGAGCAGTTCTTC. The full variable domain, with the rest looked up from reference TRBV7-9 and TRBJ2-1, is DTGVSQNPRHKITKRGQNVTFRCDPISEHNRLYWYRQTLGQGPEFLTYFQNEAQLEKSRLLSDRFSAERPKGSFSTLEIQRTEQGDSAMYLCASRSRVAYNEQFFGPGTRLTVL.

The chain has TRBV20-1 and TRBJ2-6; a possible D gene is TRBD1 (5 bases). V was trimmed by 6 bases and J by 0 bases, leaving 15 bases between them. There are 16 residues in the CDR3. Germline V gives CDR1 DFQATT, CDR2 SNEGSKA (reference sequence). The CDR3, as DNA: TGCAGTGCCTTCCCCCATAGGGGCTCTGGGGCCAACGTCCTGACTTTC. This codes for CSAFPHRGSGANVLTF.

This chain joins TRBV3-1 and TRBJ2-4; 12 nucleotides match TRBD2. CDR1 LGHDT and CDR2 YNNKEL come from the germline V gene (reference sequence). The CDR3 loop spans 16 amino acids. Trimming at V came to 4 bases and at J to 5 bases, leaving 6 bases not matched to a gene. The CDR3 protein is CASSPRLAGAENIQYF. CDR3 coding DNA: TGTGCCAGCAGCCCGCGACTAGCGGGAGCGGAAAACATTCAGTACTTC.

The chain uses TRBV28 and TRBJ2-7, with D perhaps TRBD2 (7 bases). Trimming cost V 2 bases and J 7 bases, with 18 bases left between them. This CDR3 is 15 amino acids long. From germline, CDR1 is MDHEN and CDR2 SYDVKM. CDR3 protein: CASSLGGASSLEQYF. In DNA form, the CDR3 reads TGTGCCAGCAGTTTAGGGGGGGCCTCCTCTTTGGAGCAGTACTTC.

This clonotype was seen more than once but under ten times. The chain couples TRBV4-1 to TRBJ2-3; 11 bases align to TRBD1. This CDR3 contains 16 residues. The V and J ends lost 4 bases and 2 bases, in that order; junction bases with no gene match: 5. From germline, CDR1 is MGHRA and CDR2 YSYEKL. CDR3 sequence reads: CASSPRDRGNTDTQYF. In nucleotides, the CDR3 is TGCGCCAGCAGCCCCCGGGACAGGGGGAACACAGATACGCAGTATTTT.

This clonotype was seen a handful of times. The V call is TRBV19, the J call TRBJ2-1, with D maybe TRBD1 (5 bases). The V gene's germline CDR1 is LNHDA and CDR2 SQIVND (reference sequence). This CDR3 comprises 14 residues. Between the trimmed V and J ends, which lost 6 bases and 7 bases, there was a span of 16 bases. This CDR3 reads CASSGQTPGNEQFF. CDR3 nucleotide sequence: TGTGCCAGTAGCGGACAAACTCCTGGGAATGAGCAGTTCTTC.

The chain links TRBV7-9 to TRBJ2-1; 12 bases agree with TRBD2. Germline CDR1 reads SEHNR; CDR2 reads FQNEAQ (reference sequence). The CDR3 has 15 residues. Losses at the gene ends were 1 base for V and 7 bases for J; bases not matched to a gene: 2. The DNA of the CDR3 is TGTGCCAGCAGCTTAGGGACTAGCGGGATTAATGAGCAGTTCTTC. Translation: CASSLGTSGINEQFF.

In this sample, this clonotype turned up a few times. The chain is built from TRBV19 and TRBJ2-1; possible D gene TRBD1, 6 bases. V lost 2 bases to trimming and J lost 2 bases, with 10 bases between them. Germline V gene data show CDR1 as LNHDA and CDR2 as SQIVND (reference sequence). The CDR3 is 15 amino acids. CDR3 loop: CASSITQGPYNEQFF. For the CDR3, the DNA is TGTGCCAGTAGTATAACACAGGGACCCTACAATGAGCAGTTCTTC.

This clonotype showed up just a few times. The rearrangement joins TRBV7-2 to TRBJ1-1, with no clear D. The CDR3 extends over 15 amino acids. Germline V gene data show CDR1 as SGHTA and CDR2 as FQGNSA. V was cut by 2 bases and J by 6 bases, with 16 bases left in between. The CDR3 spells CASSLSGGSSAEAFF. The CDR3 DNA reads as TGTGCCAGCAGCTTATCAGGAGGGAGCAGCGCTGAAGCTTTCTTT.

The table lists this clonotype with a few counts. J is TRBJ2-2 and V is TRBV2, with 10 bases matching TRBD2. CDR3 length equals 15 residues. V dropped 7 bases and J dropped 0; count of bases not matched to a gene: 2. CDR1 and CDR2 from the germline V gene are SNHLY and FYNNEI. In DNA, the CDR3 is TGTGCCAGCAACCTAGCGGGGGCGAACACCGGGGAGCTGTTTTTT. Amino acids: CASNLAGANTGELFF.

About this clonotype itself: It may be a read error: a sequence one base away is much more abundant. The chain carries TRBV6-5 and TRBJ2-2, with D possibly TRBD1 on 6 matching bases. This CDR3 is built from 16 residues. From germline, CDR1 is MNHEY and CDR2 SVGAGI. The DNA of the CDR3 is TGTGCCAGCAGTTACTCGGGGGCCCCGAACACCGGGGAGCTGTATTTT. Protein sequence: CASSYSGAPNTGELYF.

The chain carries TRBV2 and TRBJ1-6; 9 nucleotides match TRBD1. This CDR3 comprises 17 residues. V lost 6 bases to trimming and J lost 8 bases; unmatched junction nucleotides: 14. Looked up from germline, CDR1 is SNHLY and CDR2 is FYNNEI. CDR3 in amino acids: CASSETGGRGTYSPLHF. CDR3 sequence (DNA): TGTGCCAGCAGCGAAACAGGGGGCCGGGGCACTTATTCACCCCTCCACTTT.

This sequence joins TRBV4-1 and TRBJ2-3; 13 bases are shared with TRBD2. V shed 7 bases, J shed 3 bases, and the junction held 7 bases outside the gene matches. CDR3 length equals 16 residues. Germline loops: CDR1 MGHRA, CDR2 YSYEKL. CDR3 in amino acids: CASTLGTSGITDTQYF. For the CDR3, the DNA is TGCGCCAGCACCCTGGGGACTAGCGGGATTACAGATACGCAGTATTTT.

This clonotype has a handful of counts. The chain employs TRBV18 and TRBJ1-5; D possibly corresponds to TRBD1 (6 bases). The CDR3 contains 15 residues. Germline V gene lookup returns CDR1 KGHSH and CDR2 LQKENI. Trimming pared 3 bases from V and 5 bases from J, leaving 14 bases between. CDR3 in amino acids: CASSPGGPVDQPQHF. The CDR3, as DNA: TGTGCCAGCTCACCCGGGGGCCCCGTGGATCAGCCCCAGCATTTT.

The chain uses TRBV6-2 or TRBV6-3 and TRBJ2-7; 9 positions match TRBD1. The CDR3 covers 15 residues. Germline-derived CDR1 and CDR2 are MNHEY and SVGEGT. The J segment lost 3 bases and the V segment lost 6 bases, leaving 9 bases of the junction unmatched. The CDR3 DNA reads as TGTGCCAGCAGACTAACAGGGGGCGAGTACTACGAGCAGTACTTC. Protein: CASRLTGGEYYEQYF.

This clonotype was found a few times. The chain links TRBV4-1 to TRBJ2-5; 13 nucleotides line up with TRBD2. With 2 bases clipped from V and 7 bases from J, the junction kept 19 bases outside the gene matches. Germline assignment: CDR1 MGHRA and CDR2 YSYEKL. The CDR3 contains 20 residues. For the CDR3, the DNA is TGCGCCAGCAGCCAAACGGCCGGGACTAGCGGGACGGGGGGTCTTGGGACCCAGTACTTC. Amino acid sequence: CASSQTAGTSGTGGLGTQYF.

This clonotype ranks as medium-sized (0.01 to 0.1%). This chain joins TRBV5-1 and TRBJ2-7; TRBD2 is a possible D gene (7 bases). The germline CDR1 and CDR2 sequences are SGHRS and YFSETQ. Trimming cost V 4 bases and J 2 bases, with 34 bases left between them. CDR3 length: 21 residues. The CDR3 coding sequence is TGCGCCAGCAGCCCCCGAGGCGGACAGAGTGTTGTCCTAGCGGACGCCTACGAGCAGTACTTC. As protein: CASSPRGGQSVVLADAYEQYF.

This clonotype has only a few counts. The chain uses TRBV7-2 and TRBJ1-1, with D perhaps matching TRBD1 (5 bases). Trimming removed 5 bases from V and 3 bases from J, with 16 bases in between. The CDR3 spans 15 residues. Germline V gene sequence: CDR1 SGHTA, CDR2 FQGNSA. The chain's CDR3 is CASSPLTGRDTEAFF. The CDR3 DNA follows: TGTGCCAGCAGCCCCCTCACGGGACGGGACACTGAAGCTTTCTTT.

The rearrangement uses TRBV27 and TRBJ2-7; 7 bases agree with TRBD1. The CDR3 runs to 13 residues. Germline V gives CDR1 MNHEY, CDR2 SMNVEV (reference sequence). V shed 5 bases and J 3 bases; nucleotides not matched to a gene: 4. The CDR3 here is CASSRQGFYEQYF. CDR3 nucleotides: TGTGCCAGCAGTAGACAGGGATTCTACGAGCAGTACTTC.

The chain joins TRBV7-2 to TRBJ2-7; 10 bases match TRBD2. Trimming at V came to 0 bases and at J to 4 bases, leaving 3 bases not matched to a gene. The CDR3 is 15 amino acids. Germline V CDR1 and CDR2: SGHTA, FQGNSA. The CDR3, as DNA: TGTGCCAGCAGCTTAGCGGGGGGACTAGCGTACGAGCAGTACTTC. It is translated as CASSLAGGLAYEQYF.

The chain joins TRBV5-1 to TRBJ2-7, with 9 bases that match TRBD1. V lost 3 bases and J lost 2; bases outside the gene matches: 12. Germline assignment: CDR1 SGHRS and CDR2 YFSETQ. The CDR3 has 17 residues. The CDR3 protein is CASSSWIRTGDAYEQYF. CDR3 DNA: TGCGCCAGCAGCTCCTGGATTAGGACAGGGGATGCCTACGAGCAGTACTTC.